This T cell receptor beta chain stems from a study of identical twins. Findings and caveats of the study: Alpha sequences that were out-of-frame and twin-shared showed an excess of low generation probability.

After template switching added a universal primer site, the resulting cDNA carried unique molecular identifiers. TCRdb fed the 5' RACE reads into MiXCR, producing one record per CDR3 protein. The sample carries approximately 1.8 million distinct CDR3 sequences, 32% recorded once. Donors were all healthy Caucasians. Concerning this clonotype itself: Antigen: not known.

CDR3 length: 16 residues. J gave up 5 bases and V 5 bases, and 9 bases lay outside the gene matches. CDR1 KGHDR and CDR2 SFDVKD come from the germline V gene. The source is a newborn girl in good health. Sequenced input: cord blood. V and J are TRBV24-1 and TRBJ2-3, with 10 bases aligning to TRBD1. The CDR3 DNA follows: TGTGCCACCAGTGTTACTGACAGGGGGCTTGGAGATACGCAGTATTTT. The encoded protein is CATSVTDRGLGDTQYF.